This entry is about one TCR beta chain. In the source study's methods: Reference gene primer amplification gave estimated nucleated cell counts. Sequencing was performed with immunoSEQ multiplex PCR; in TCRdb, only in-frame clones are kept and a portion is missing. V and J calls and clone size are given by that table; D and trimming were obtained from the DNA. The sample lists around 170,000 clones, approximately 80% occurring once. These data come from a study of blood T cell repertoires in COVID-19. Study context: The United States, Italy and Spain were the sources of the acute and convalescent COVID-19 samples. The analysed material was cDNA or gDNA that came from T cells, B-cell-depleted T cells, or PBMCs.

The length of the CDR3 is 13 residues. Germline V gives CDR1 SEHNR, CDR2 FQNEAQ (reference sequence). V lost 5 bases to trimming and J lost 7 bases; unmatched junction nucleotides: 3. The age range of participants was about 18 to 100 years, with residence in more than 20 US areas. The rearrangement links TRBV7-9 to TRBJ1-2; 11 nucleotides align to TRBD1. The sample was PBMCs or T cells enriched from blood (not recorded which). The sequence came from a man aged 50-59 years who had recovered from COVID-19. CDR3 DNA: TGTGCCAGCAGCGCGGGACAGGGGGGTGGCTACACCTTC. This encodes CASSAGQGGGYTF.